The 14 T cell receptor beta chains below all came from one sample that was sequenced in a study of blood T cell repertoires in COVID-19. The table came from immunoSEQ multiplex PCR; TCRdb's copy has only in-frame clones and leaves some out. Among 50,000 to 60,000 clones listed, 82% were seen once. The sequencing sample was made of peripheral blood. The receptors derive from a human donor in a cohort sampled during active or convalescent COVID-19.

The chain recombines TRBV2 with TRBJ1-6; D may be TRBD1 (6 bases). CDR1 and CDR2 (germline): SNHLY, FYNNEI. Deletions cut 8 bases from V and 10 bases from J, with 21 bases between. The CDR3 extends over 15 amino acids. The CDR3 DNA is TGTGCCAGCCTATCGACGGGGGGGGCGCGCTCACCCCTCCACTTT. This encodes CASLSTGGARSPLHF. The entire variable domain, with the rest obtained from reference TRBV2 and TRBJ1-6, is as follows: EPEVTQTPSHQVTQMGQEVILRCVPISNHLYFYWYRQILGQKVEFLVSFYNNEISEKSEIFDDQFSVERPDGSNFTLKIRSTKLEDSAMYFCASLSTGGARSPLHFGNGTRLTVT.

The chain employs TRBV10-3 and TRBJ1-1; D is uncertain. Trimming cost V 8 bases and J 7 bases, with 20 bases left between them. The germline CDR1 and CDR2 sequences are ENHRY and SYGVKD. The CDR3 contains 14 residues. Here the CDR3 reads CAICREGFLGEAFF. CDR3 nucleotide sequence: TGTGCCATCTGTAGGGAGGGTTTCTTGGGTGAAGCTTTCTTT.

CDR3 sequence reads: CASSSVDFSGNTIYF. The CDR3 nucleotides read TGTGCCAGCAGCTCGGTTGACTTCTCTGGAAACACCATATATTTT. The rearrangement joins TRBV7-9 to TRBJ1-3; D gene unclear. The V end lost 4 bases, the J end lost 0 bases, and 10 bases lay between the germline ends. Germline V gene lookup returns CDR1 SEHNR and CDR2 FQNEAQ (reference sequence). The CDR3 spans 15 residues.

The rearrangement uses TRBV27 and TRBJ2-7; D is unresolved. Germline V gene lookup returns CDR1 MNHEY and CDR2 SMNVEV (reference sequence). The V end was cut by 2 bases, the J end by 2 bases, with 10 bases between. The CDR3 loop spans 14 amino acids. CDR3 amino acids: CASSLTVPAYEQYF. CDR3 nucleotides: TGTGCCAGCAGTTTAACCGTTCCGGCCTACGAGCAGTACTTC.

The chain joins TRBV13 to TRBJ2-2; 14 bases map to TRBD2. Trimming removed 6 bases from V and 1 base from J; junction bases left unmatched: 13. Germline V gene data show CDR1 as PRHDT and CDR2 as FYEKMQ (reference sequence). The CDR3 contains 20 residues. CDR3 in amino acids: CASRKRLAGGPIGNTGELFF. In nucleotides, the CDR3 is TGTGCCAGCAGGAAGCGACTAGCGGGGGGGCCGATTGGGAACACCGGGGAGCTGTTTTTT.

CDR3 residues: CASSAGLAGGEQFF. The CDR3 bases are TGTGCCAGCAGCGCGGGACTAGCGGGGGGGGAACAGTTCTTC. The rearrangement links TRBV5-4 to TRBJ2-1, with 16 bases lining up with TRBD2. The CDR3 runs to 14 residues. The germline V gene has CDR1 SGHNT and CDR2 YYREEE (reference sequence). The trim removed 4 bases at V and 13 bases at J, leaving 5 bases unmatched.

This chain uses TRBV11-1 with TRBJ2-7; D may be TRBD1 (5 bases). Germline CDR1 is SGHAT and CDR2 is FQDESV (reference sequence). This CDR3 has 15 amino acids. The V gene lost 5 bases and the J gene lost 2 bases, with 16 bases spanning the gap. This chain's CDR3 is CASSAKGAGTYEQYF. The CDR3 nucleotides are TGTGCCAGCAGCGCTAAAGGGGCTGGAACCTACGAGCAGTACTTC.

The gene calls are TRBV6-5 and TRBJ1-1; no firm D call. The V gene's germline CDR1 is MNHEY and CDR2 SVGAGI. The length of the CDR3 is 11 residues. V shed 0 bases and J shed 7 bases, with 3 bases lying between them. For the CDR3, the DNA is TGTGCCAGCAGTTACTCTAGTGAAGCTTTCTTT. This encodes CASSYSSEAFF.

This chain connects TRBV29-1 to TRBJ1-5; no firm D call. The CDR3 is made up of 13 amino acids. CDR1 SQVTM and CDR2 ANQGSEA come from the germline V gene. Trimming stripped 3 bases from V and 6 bases from J, with 12 bases between. CDR3 sequence reads: CSVEAGFGQPQHF. DNA for the CDR3: TGCAGCGTTGAGGCAGGATTCGGTCAGCCCCAGCATTTT.

V is TRBV14 and J is TRBJ1-6; D unresolved. This CDR3 spans 15 amino acids. V was shortened by 2 bases and J by 6 bases, with 11 bases between the two germline ends. Germline V gene data show CDR1 as SGHDN and CDR2 as FVKESK. The CDR3 DNA sequence: TGTGCCAGCAGCCAATCACTGGGAGGTAATTCACCCCTCCACTTT. Amino acid sequence: CASSQSLGGNSPLHF. Drawing the rest from reference TRBV14 and TRBJ1-6, the complete variable domain is EAGVTQFPSHSVIEKGQTVTLRCDPISGHDNLYWYRRVMGKEIKFLLHFVKESKQDESGMPNNRFLAERTGGTYSTLKVQPAELEDSGVYFCASSQSLGGNSPLHFGNGTRLTVT.

The CDR3, as DNA: TGTGCCAGCAGCCAAGATGAGAGAGACTACGAGCAGTACTTC. This gives the protein CASSQDERDYEQYF. The rearrangement uses TRBV4-2 and TRBJ2-7; D is undetermined. V lost 0 bases and J 3 bases, leaving 9 bases between the germline ends. The length of the CDR3 is 14 residues. Germline lookup yields CDR1 LGHNA and CDR2 YNFKEQ.

The rearrangement links TRBV20-1 to TRBJ2-1; a weak D match, TRBD2 (6 bases). Trimming took off 3 bases at V and 7 bases at J, with 16 bases between the two ends. The CDR3 contains 14 residues. Per the germline V gene, CDR1 is DFQATT and CDR2 is SNEGSKA (reference sequence). CDR3 protein: CSASIAGPGNEQFF. Here the CDR3 DNA reads TGCAGTGCTAGTATTGCGGGGCCGGGAAATGAGCAGTTCTTC.

The chain recombines TRBV7-2 with TRBJ2-3; D is unclear. Germline V CDR1 and CDR2: SGHTA, FQGNSA. The CDR3 totals 12 residues. The V end lost 4 bases, the J end lost 5 bases, and 7 bases lay between the germline ends. CDR3 residues: CASSSRRDTQYF. The CDR3 nucleotides are TGTGCCAGCAGCTCCCGTAGAGATACGCAGTATTTT.

The chain is built from TRBV2 and TRBJ1-1; weak D call: TRBD1 (6 bases). V lost 7 bases to trimming and J lost 0 bases, with 12 bases between them. There are 14 residues in the CDR3. The germline gives CDR1 SNHLY, CDR2 FYNNEI. In DNA, the CDR3 is TGTGCCAGCAAGGCGGCAGGGGTGAACACTGAAGCTTTCTTT. Its translation is CASKAAGVNTEAFF. Together with reference TRBV2 and TRBJ1-1, the CDR3 gives the full variable domain: EPEVTQTPSHQVTQMGQEVILRCVPISNHLYFYWYRQILGQKVEFLVSFYNNEISEKSEIFDDQFSVERPDGSNFTLKIRSTKLEDSAMYFCASKAAGVNTEAFFGQGTRLTVV.